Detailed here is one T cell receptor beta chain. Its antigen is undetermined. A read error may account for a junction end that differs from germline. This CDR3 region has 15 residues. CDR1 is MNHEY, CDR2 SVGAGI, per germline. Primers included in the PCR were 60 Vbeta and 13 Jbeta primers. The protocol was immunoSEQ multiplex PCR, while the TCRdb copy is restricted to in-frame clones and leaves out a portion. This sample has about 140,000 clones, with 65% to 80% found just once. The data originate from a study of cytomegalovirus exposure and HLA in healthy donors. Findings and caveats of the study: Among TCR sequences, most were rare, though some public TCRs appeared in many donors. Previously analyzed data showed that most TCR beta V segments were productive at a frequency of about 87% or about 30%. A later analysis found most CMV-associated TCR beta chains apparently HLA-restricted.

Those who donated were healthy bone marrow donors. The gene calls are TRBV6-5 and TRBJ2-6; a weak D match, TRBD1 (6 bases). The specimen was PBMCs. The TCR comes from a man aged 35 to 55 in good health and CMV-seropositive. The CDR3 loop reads CASSWTASGANVPTF. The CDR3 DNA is TGTGCCAGCAGTTGGACAGCCTCTGGGGCCAACGTCCCGACTTTC.